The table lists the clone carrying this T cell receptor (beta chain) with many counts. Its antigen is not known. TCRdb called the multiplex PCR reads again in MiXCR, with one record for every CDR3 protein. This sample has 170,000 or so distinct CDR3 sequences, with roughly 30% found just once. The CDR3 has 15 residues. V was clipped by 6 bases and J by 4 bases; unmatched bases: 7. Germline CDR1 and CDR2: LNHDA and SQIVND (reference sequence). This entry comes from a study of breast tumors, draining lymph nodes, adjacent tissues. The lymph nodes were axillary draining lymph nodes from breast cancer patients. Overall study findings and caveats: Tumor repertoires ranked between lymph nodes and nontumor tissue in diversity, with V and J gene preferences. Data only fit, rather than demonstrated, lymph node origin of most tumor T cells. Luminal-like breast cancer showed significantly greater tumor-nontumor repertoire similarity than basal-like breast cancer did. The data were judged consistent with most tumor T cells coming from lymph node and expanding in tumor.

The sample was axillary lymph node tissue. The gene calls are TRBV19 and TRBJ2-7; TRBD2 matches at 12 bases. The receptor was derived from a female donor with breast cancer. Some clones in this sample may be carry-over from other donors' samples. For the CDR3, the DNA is TGTGCCAGTAGCACCCGACTAGCGGGGGCATACGAGCAGTACTTC. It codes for CASSTRLAGAYEQYF.